The 19 T cell receptor beta chains reported below all come from one sample, sequenced in a study of cytomegalovirus exposure and HLA in healthy donors. The PCR contained 60 Vbeta and 13 Jbeta primers. Profiled with immunoSEQ multiplex PCR; TCRdb holds only in-frame clones, not every one. The sample gives roughly 120,000 clones, about 70% of which show up once; around 3.9% is in the top ten. Sequenced sample: PBMCs. The receptors derive from a middle-aged woman in good health and CMV-seronegative.

The rearrangement uses TRBV19 and TRBJ2-5; D may be TRBD2 (6 bases). Germline lookup yields CDR1 LNHDA and CDR2 SQIVND (reference sequence). V shed 7 bases and J shed 0 bases, with 12 bases lying between them. The CDR3 spans 14 residues. The CDR3 region has the DNA TGTGCCAGTAACGGAGGGCTAAACCAAGAGACCCAGTACTTC. Translated: CASNGGLNQETQYF.

The chain carries TRBV7-2 and TRBJ1-5; possibly TRBD1 for D (6 bases). Trimming cost V 2 bases and J 5 bases, with 10 bases left between them. Germline V CDR1 and CDR2: SGHTA, FQGNSA. CDR3 length: 14 amino acids. The CDR3 sequence: CASSLIAGDQPQHF. Written as DNA, the CDR3 is TGTGCCAGCAGCTTAATTGCAGGGGATCAGCCCCAGCATTTT.

DNA of the CDR3: TGTGCCAGCTGTTTTATAGGAGGGCCCTACAATGAGCAGTTCTTC. It yields the protein CASCFIGGPYNEQFF. The V gene is TRBV7-2, the J gene TRBJ2-1; a possible D gene is TRBD2 (6 bases). This CDR3 has 15 amino acids. The germline V gene has CDR1 SGHTA and CDR2 FQGNSA. The V gene lost 8 bases and the J gene lost 2 bases, with 16 bases spanning the gap.

V gene TRBV11-3 combines with J gene TRBJ2-3; TRBD2 agrees at 7 bases. The CDR3 is 17 amino acids. The germline V gene encodes CDR1 SGHNT and CDR2 YENEEA. V was pared by 3 bases and J by 4 bases, with 13 bases of the junction left unmatched. CDR3 protein: CASSLEGGAGPSDTQYF. In DNA, the CDR3 is TGTGCCAGCAGCTTGGAGGGTGGAGCGGGACCCTCAGATACGCAGTATTTT. The variable domain in full, completed from reference TRBV11-3 and TRBJ2-3, reads EAGVVQSPRYKIIEKKQPVAFWCNPISGHNTLYWYLQNLGQGPELLIRYENEEAVDDSQLPKDRFSAERLKGVDSTLKIQPAELGDSAVYLCASSLEGGAGPSDTQYFGPGTRLTVL.

This clone was detected only once. J is TRBJ1-5 and V is TRBV6-6; 7 bases agree with TRBD1. Germline CDR1 is MNHNY and CDR2 is SVGAGI (reference sequence). CDR3 size: 16 residues. J gave up 4 bases and V 6 bases, and 12 bases lay outside the gene matches. As DNA, the CDR3 is TGTGCCAGCAGAGTCGACACAGGGGCGAGGAATCAGCCCCAGCATTTT. Amino acid sequence: CASRVDTGARNQPQHF.

Concerning this clone: An end of the junction differs from the germline gene, which may be a read error. The chain recombines TRBV7-9 with TRBJ2-1; TRBD1 matches at 9 bases. The germline CDR1 and CDR2 sequences are SEHNR and FQNEAQ (reference sequence). The CDR3 is 15 amino acids. CDR3 residues: CASSFGQGLDNVQFF. CDR3 in DNA: TGTGCCAGCAGCTTCGGACAGGGGTTGGACAATGTGCAGTTCTTC.

This clone has a single count. The chain carries TRBV6-5 and TRBJ2-1; 7 nucleotides agree with TRBD2. From germline, CDR1 is MNHEY and CDR2 SVGAGI. J gave up 5 bases and V 2 bases, and 6 bases lay outside the gene matches. The length of the CDR3 is 15 residues. Here the CDR3 reads CASSYRPGRDNEQFF. Here the CDR3 DNA reads TGTGCCAGCAGTTACCGTCCGGGGAGGGACAATGAGCAGTTCTTC.

The chain joins TRBV5-8 to TRBJ2-1; D may be TRBD1 (6 bases). This CDR3 contains 16 residues. V gave up 0 bases and J gave up 1 base, with 11 bases separating them. Germline V gene sequence: CDR1 SGHTS, CDR2 YDEGEE. The CDR3 loop reads CASSLAGHQSYNEQFF. CDR3 in DNA: TGTGCCAGCAGCTTGGCGGGACACCAATCCTACAATGAGCAGTTCTTC.

Only a few counts were recorded for this clone. The chain uses TRBV13 and TRBJ2-5; 7 bases are a match to TRBD2. This CDR3 is built from 16 residues. Trimming took 5 bases from V and 1 from J; bases not matched to a gene: 10. Germline loops: CDR1 PRHDT, CDR2 FYEKMQ (reference sequence). The CDR3 DNA is TGTGCCAGCAGCCACCTGTCAGCGGGGATCCAAGAGACCCAGTACTTC. Translation gives CASSHLSAGIQETQYF.

The rearrangement links TRBV14 to TRBJ2-1, with 10 bases identical to TRBD1. V trimming: 1 base; J trimming: 4 bases; junction bases outside the gene matches: 7. Germline loops: CDR1 SGHDN, CDR2 FVKESK. This CDR3 has 17 residues. The CDR3 reads CASSQARGTGVYNEQFF. CDR3 bases: TGTGCCAGCAGCCAAGCCCGCGGGACAGGGGTGTACAATGAGCAGTTCTTC.

The rearrangement uses TRBV10-3 and TRBJ2-5, with D hard to call. Germline CDR1 is ENHRY and CDR2 is SYGVKD. Trimming pared 0 bases from V and 0 bases from J, leaving 8 bases between. The CDR3 is 15 amino acids. The CDR3 protein is CAISESETDQETQYF. The CDR3 coding sequence is TGTGCCATCAGTGAGTCGGAGACGGACCAAGAGACCCAGTACTTC.

The rearrangement links TRBV11-3 to TRBJ2-1, with 12 bases lining up with TRBD2. Germline V gives CDR1 SGHNT, CDR2 YENEEA. The CDR3 consists of 15 residues. After removal of 4 bases from V and 11 bases from J, the junction contained 9 bases not matched to a gene. The DNA of the CDR3 is TGTGCCAGCAGCTCTACTAGCGGGGGGCGTGCGCAGCAGTTCTTC. Its protein is CASSSTSGGRAQQFF. The full variable domain, with the rest looked up from reference TRBV11-3 and TRBJ2-1, is EAGVVQSPRYKIIEKKQPVAFWCNPISGHNTLYWYLQNLGQGPELLIRYENEEAVDDSQLPKDRFSAERLKGVDSTLKIQPAELGDSAVYLCASSSTSGGRAQQFFGPGTRLTVL.

The rearrangement links TRBV5-1 to TRBJ2-1, with a tentative D call TRBD1 (6 bases). CDR3 length: 12 amino acids. The germline CDR1 and CDR2 sequences are SGHRS and YFSETQ. The V gene lost 1 base and the J gene lost 10 bases, with 9 bases spanning the gap. Here the CDR3 reads CASSLPGTEQFF. In DNA, the CDR3 is TGCGCCAGCAGCTTGCCTGGGACAGAGCAGTTCTTC. The full variable domain, rest sourced from reference TRBV5-1 and TRBJ2-1, is KAGVTQTPRYLIKTRGQQVTLSCSPISGHRSVSWYQQTPGQGLQFLFEYFSETQRNKGNFPGRFSGRQFSNSRSEMNVSTLELGDSALYLCASSLPGTEQFFGPGTRLTVL.

This sequence joins TRBV5-1 and TRBJ2-7, with 8 bases identical to TRBD1. The CDR3 runs 13 residues. The V gene's germline CDR1 is SGHRS and CDR2 YFSETQ. With V trimmed by 5 bases and J by 5 bases, 6 bases remained unmatched. CDR3 residues: CASRPGGWDEQYF. CDR3 DNA sequence: TGCGCCAGCAGACCAGGGGGCTGGGACGAGCAGTACTTC.

The chain employs TRBV4-2 and TRBJ2-7, with 8 bases identical to TRBD2. The CDR3 spans 15 residues. Germline values: CDR1 LGHNA, CDR2 YNFKEQ. V trimming: 5 bases; J trimming: 0 bases; junction bases outside the gene matches: 6. The DNA of the CDR3 is TGTGCCAGCAGCTCACCCAGCGGGAGCTCCTACGAGCAGTACTTC. Amino acid sequence: CASSSPSGSSYEQYF.

The CDR3 coding sequence is TGTGCCAGCAGTAGGGGAGGGAGCCCCCTTGAAGCTTTCTTT. This codes for CASSRGGSPLEAFF. The V call is TRBV25-1, the J call TRBJ1-1, with D tentatively TRBD1 (5 bases). Trimming cost V 5 bases and J 7 bases, with 17 bases left between them. Germline V gene sequence: CDR1 MGHDK, CDR2 SYGVNS. There are 14 residues in the CDR3.

J is TRBJ2-7 and V is TRBV7-2; D unresolved. The CDR3 length is 14 residues. Germline V gene lookup returns CDR1 SGHTA and CDR2 FQGNSA. V lost 3 bases, J lost 0 bases, and 9 bases lay in between. For the CDR3, the DNA is TGTGCCAGCAGCTTGGAGAGCTCCTCCTACGAGCAGTACTTC. Protein sequence: CASSLESSSYEQYF.

The chain recombines TRBV6-6 with TRBJ2-4; TRBD2 matches at 9 bases. The CDR3 consists of 14 residues. V was clipped by 6 bases and J by 8 bases; unmatched bases: 8. Per germline, CDR1 MNHNY and CDR2 SVGAGI (reference sequence). This chain's CDR3 is CASRLAGAADIQYF. The CDR3 DNA reads TGTGCCAGCAGATTAGCGGGAGCGGCGGACATTCAGTACTTC.

This sequence joins TRBV6-6 and TRBJ2-1; perhaps TRBD2 as D (7 bases). CDR1 and CDR2 from the germline V gene are MNHNY and SVGAGI (reference sequence). V was pared by 4 bases and J by 6 bases, with 16 bases between. The CDR3 runs 15 residues. The CDR3 spells CASSWGEGGGNEQFF. The CDR3 DNA sequence: TGTGCCAGCAGTTGGGGAGAGGGGGGGGGCAATGAGCAGTTCTTC.